The rows below give T cell receptor beta chains drawn from one sample of a study of T cells in Graves' hyperthyroidism and ophthalmopathy. TCRdb ran MiXCR on the multiplex PCR reads and lists one entry per CDR3 protein. Here the sample spans around 450,000 distinct CDR3 sequences, more than 15% being singletons. The sample comprised blood. These receptors were taken from a woman aged 18-29 years with Graves' hyperthyroidism. The CDR3 runs from the conserved cysteine through the conserved F or W. D genes are given only for firm matches. Size is stated for part of the rows, as once, few or many counts, or as a class when the clone is expanded.

TRBJ1-5,TRBV19,many,-,CASNRGQSNQPQHF,TGTGCCAGTAACCGCGGACAGAGCAATCAGCCCCAGCATTTT
TRBJ2-5,TRBV30,-,-,CAWSRYTPGETQYF,TGTGCCTGGAGCCGCTACACCCCGGGAGAGACCCAGTACTTC
TRBJ1-4,TRBV27,many,-,CASSFRTANEKLFF,TGTGCCAGCAGTTTCCGGACGGCTAATGAAAAACTGTTTTTT
TRBJ1-5,TRBV12-3/TRBV12-4,-,-,CASSELGPSNQPQHF,TGTGCCAGCAGTGAACTGGGACCTAGCAATCAGCCCCAGCATTTT
TRBJ2-7,TRBV27,many,-,CASSPGILAEQYF,TGTGCCAGCAGTCCAGGGATTCTAGCCGAGCAGTACTTC
TRBJ2-2,TRBV6-1,-,-,CASSPPLTTAGELFF,TGTGCCAGCAGCCCCCCCCTGACGACTGCCGGGGAGCTGTTTTTT
TRBJ1-5,TRBV10-3,many,-,CAISESGGFRQGSNQPQHF,TGTGCCATCAGTGAGTCGGGAGGGTTCAGGCAGGGAAGCAATCAGCCCCAGCATTTT
TRBJ1-3,TRBV12-3/TRBV12-4,many,-,CASSFEYSGNTIYF,TGTGCCAGCAGTTTTGAGTACTCTGGAAACACCATATATTTT
TRBJ1-2,TRBV30,many,-,CAWSAQANYGYTF,TGTGCCTGGAGTGCACAGGCCAACTATGGCTACACCTTC
TRBJ2-7,TRBV6-1,-,-,CASSEAPESYEQYF,TGTGCCAGCAGTGAAGCTCCGGAGAGCTACGAGCAGTACTTC
TRBJ2-7,TRBV11-2,many,TRBD1,CASRPGTGYEQYF,TGTGCCAGCAGACCCGGGACAGGCTACGAGCAGTACTTC
TRBJ2-3,TRBV30,-,-,CAWRVGGLIPTDTQYF,TGTGCCTGGAGAGTCGGGGGTCTAATTCCCACAGATACGCAGTATTTT
TRBJ2-3,TRBV2,many,TRBD2,CASSTSVGTDTQYF,TGTGCCAGCTCTACTAGCGTTGGAACAGATACGCAGTATTTT
TRBJ2-2,TRBV11-3,-,-,CASSLRGGAGELLF,TGTGCCAGCAGCTTAAGGGGAGGCGCCGGGGAGCTGCTTTTT
TRBJ1-3,TRBV20-1,-,-,CSASIQHSGNTIYF,TGCAGTGCTAGCATACAGCACTCTGGAAACACCATATATTTT
TRBJ1-2,TRBV6-5,few,-,CASSYSRGKANYGYTF,TGTGCCAGCAGTTACTCGAGAGGGAAAGCTAACTATGGCTACACCTTC
TRBJ1-5,TRBV6-1,many,-,CASSSSAGGNQPQHF,-
TRBJ2-7,TRBV20-1,many,-,CSALGATLATRGPYEQYF,TGCAGTGCTCTTGGGGCCACTCTAGCGACCCGAGGACCCTACGAGCAGTACTTC
TRBJ1-2,TRBV3-1,many,-,CASKGQADLYGYTF,TGTGCCAGCAAGGGGCAAGCTGATCTCTATGGCTACACCTTC
TRBJ2-5,TRBV20-1,many,-,CSARRTQETQYF,TGCAGTGCAAGACGGACTCAAGAGACCCAGTACTTC
TRBJ2-1,TRBV11-1,many,TRBD2,CASSPRLAGGGNEQFF,TGTGCCAGCAGCCCCAGACTAGCGGGAGGGGGAAATGAGCAGTTCTTC
TRBJ2-7,TRBV4-1,-,-,CASSRRGAHEQYF,TGCGCCAGCAGCCGGAGGGGGGCCCACGAGCAGTACTTC
TRBJ1-2,TRBV4-2,-,-,CASSQEARNYGYTF,TGTGCCAGCAGCCAAGAGGCCAGGAACTATGGCTACACCTTC
TRBJ2-7,TRBV7-9,few,-,CASSLVGTISPEQYF,TGTGCCAGCAGCTTAGTCGGGACAATCTCTCCCGAGCAGTACTTC
TRBJ2-5,TRBV30,many,TRBD1,CAWRDTDREAIQETQYF,TGTGCCTGGAGAGATACCGACAGGGAAGCAATCCAAGAGACCCAGTACTTC
TRBJ1-4,TRBV7-4,-,-,CASSLNQREYEKLFF,TGTGCCAGCAGCTTAAATCAGCGGGAGTATGAAAAACTGTTTTTT
TRBJ2-3,TRBV30,many,TRBD2,CALRLASGSTDTQYF,TGTGCCCTTCGGCTGGCTAGCGGGAGCACAGATACGCAGTATTTT
TRBJ2-5,TRBV5-1,many,TRBD1,CASGWTGEETQYF,TGCGCCAGCGGGTGGACAGGGGAAGAGACCCAGTACTTC
TRBJ1-4,TRBV2,-,TRBD1,CASSKTGATNEKLFF,TGTGCCAGCAGTAAAACAGGGGCGACTAATGAAAAACTGTTTTTT
TRBJ2-1,TRBV5-6,few,-,CASSPGLGVNEQFF,TGTGCCAGCAGCCCCGGACTGGGGGTCAATGAGCAGTTCTTC
TRBJ1-2,TRBV25-1,-,TRBD1,CDSSEQGGYGYTF,TGTGACAGCAGTGAACAGGGGGGCTATGGCTACACCTTC
TRBJ2-7,TRBV30,many,-,CAWTLGGVEQYF,TGTGCCTGGACCCTCGGCGGGGTCGAGCAGTACTTC
TRBJ2-3,TRBV5-1,many,-,CASSLPREVSSTDTQYF,TGCGCCAGCAGCTTGCCCAGGGAAGTATCTAGCACAGATACGCAGTATTTT
TRBJ1-1,TRBV3-1,few,-,CASSLDEPLNTEAFF,TGTGCCAGCAGTCTCGACGAGCCTTTGAACACTGAAGCTTTCTTT